The next 6 T cell receptor beta chains were all read from a single sample in a study of beta chain features in type 1 diabetes. Investigators reverse transcribed all isolated RNA, so they sequenced expressed TCRB transcripts. Repertoires were generated with immunoSEQ multiplex PCR, while TCRdb's copy carries only in-frame clones and drops some. This sample yields some 900,000 clones, of which roughly a sixth are seen a single time; about 0.02% belongs to the top ten. The sample consisted of naive CD4+ T cells from blood. The source of these receptors is a woman between 18 and 29 years old in good health.

This chain links TRBV2 with TRBJ1-1; possibly TRBD1 for D (5 bases). Trimming removed 5 bases from V and 3 bases from J, with 13 bases in between. Germline values: CDR1 SNHLY, CDR2 FYNNEI. The CDR3 covers 14 residues. The CDR3 region has the DNA TGTGCCAGCAGTAGCCTGGGGGTAGACACTGAAGCTTTCTTT. Translated: CASSSLGVDTEAFF.

The chain has TRBV2 and TRBJ2-3; 12 nucleotides align to TRBD2. The CDR3 extends over 16 amino acids. The V and J ends lost 6 bases and 6 bases, in that order; junction bases with no gene match: 10. Germline assignment: CDR1 SNHLY and CDR2 FYNNEI. This CDR3 reads CASRDGLAGRADTQYF. CDR3 sequence (DNA): TGTGCCAGCAGGGACGGACTAGCGGGGAGGGCGGATACGCAGTATTTT.

The chain has TRBV27 and TRBJ2-2; 8 bases map to TRBD2. Germline CDR1 and CDR2: MNHEY and SMNVEV (reference sequence). V dropped 4 bases and J dropped 8; count of bases not matched to a gene: 9. There are 15 residues in the CDR3. The CDR3 DNA reads TGTGCCAGCAGTTCAGCGGGAGATAGGAGAGGGGAGCTGTTTTTT. This translates into CASSSAGDRRGELFF.

The genes are TRBV18 and TRBJ2-1; tentative D call: TRBD1 (6 bases). Germline CDR1 and CDR2: KGHSH and LQKENI. CDR3 length: 16 residues. The V end was cut by 0 bases, the J end by 6 bases, with 15 bases between. Here the CDR3 DNA reads TGTGCCAGCTCACCACCAACAGGGTCGGTCTTCAATGAGCAGTTCTTC. Translated: CASSPPTGSVFNEQFF.

The chain links TRBV15 to TRBJ2-6; D gene ambiguous. The CDR3 is 15 residues long. V dropped 5 bases and J dropped 4 bases, with 12 bases sitting between them. The germline gives CDR1 LNHNV, CDR2 YYDKDF (reference sequence). As DNA, the CDR3 is TGTGCCACCAGCTTAGTAGGGTACGGGGCCAACGTCCTGACTTTC. It translates to CATSLVGYGANVLTF.

This clone occurred a few times. The chain recombines TRBV29-1 with TRBJ2-5; the match to TRBD2 covers 11 bases. This CDR3 spans 14 amino acids. Germline V CDR1 and CDR2: SQVTM, ANQGSEA. The junction had 3 bases not matched to a gene; V was cut back by 1 base and J by 5 bases. The CDR3 nucleotides are TGCAGCGTTGAAGGACTAGCGGGGCTGGAGACCCAGTACTTC. It codes for CSVEGLAGLETQYF.